Shown below are 26 T cell receptor beta chains from a single sample sequenced in a study of a mutant IDH1 vaccine in newly diagnosed glioma. Time point described: week 35, safety follow-up. Vaccination used 300 ug of mutant IDH1 20-mer peptide per dose, with topical imiquimod. Their antigen targets remain unknown. The protocol was immunoSEQ multiplex PCR, while the TCRdb copy is restricted to in-frame clones and leaves out a portion. The data contain around 32,000 clones, around 84% of them singletons. Specimen: PBMCs, collected from a glioma patient whose treatment included an IDH1 peptide vaccine. These TCRs come from a young woman with glioma.

This chain links TRBV7-2 with TRBJ1-2; possible D gene TRBD1, 6 bases. V shed 1 base and J shed 4 bases, with 19 bases lying between them. Germline CDR1 reads SGHTA; CDR2 reads FQGNSA. CDR3 length equals 17 residues. The CDR3 is CASSLGAWTAVSYGYTF. The CDR3 DNA reads as TGTGCCAGCAGCTTAGGAGCGTGGACAGCCGTAAGCTATGGCTACACCTTC.

This chain joins TRBV5-1 and TRBJ1-5; no definite D call. The CDR3 is 12 residues long. Trimming shortened V by 6 bases and J by 3 bases, and 7 bases separated the two germline ends. Per the germline V gene, CDR1 is SGHRS and CDR2 is YFSETQ. CDR3 in amino acids: CASTAVNQPQHF. CDR3 nucleotide sequence: TGCGCCAGCACGGCGGTCAATCAGCCCCAGCATTTT.

This chain uses TRBV6-6 with TRBJ1-5, with D tentatively TRBD1 (5 bases). Looked up from germline, CDR1 is MNHNY and CDR2 is SVGAGI (reference sequence). Deletions cut 4 bases from V and 6 bases from J, with 10 bases between. The CDR3 extends over 13 amino acids. The CDR3: CASSSGVVQPQHF. DNA of the CDR3: TGTGCCAGCAGTTCGGGGGTTGTTCAGCCCCAGCATTTT.

The chain couples TRBV27 to TRBJ2-1; TRBD1 agrees at 9 bases. V dropped 5 bases and J dropped 12; count of bases not matched to a gene: 8. The CDR3 runs to 13 residues. Germline V gene lookup returns CDR1 MNHEY and CDR2 SMNVEV (reference sequence). The CDR3: CASSPGQGIRQFF. The CDR3 DNA is TGTGCCAGCAGTCCCGGACAGGGGATAAGGCAGTTCTTC.

DNA for the CDR3: TGCGCCAGCAGCCAGGCTAGGGACAATGAGCAGTTCTTC. It is translated as CASSQARDNEQFF. This chain links TRBV4-1 with TRBJ2-1; D is ambiguous. The ends were cut back, 3 bases at V and 5 bases at J, with 8 bases in the middle. There are 13 residues in the CDR3. Germline V lookup: CDR1 MGHRA, CDR2 YSYEKL.

This sequence joins TRBV9 and TRBJ2-6; unclear D gene. Per the germline V gene, CDR1 is SGDLS and CDR2 is YYNGEE. Trimming removed 2 bases at V and 0 bases at J, with 6 bases between. CDR3 length: 15 amino acids. In DNA, the CDR3 is TGTGCCAGCAGCGTCTGGGACTCTGGGGCCAACGTCCTGACTTTC. This gives the protein CASSVWDSGANVLTF.

This chain links TRBV7-9 with TRBJ2-3; a weak D match, TRBD1 (5 bases). V was cut by 5 bases and J by 9 bases, with 12 bases left in between. Germline lookup yields CDR1 SEHNR and CDR2 FQNEAQ (reference sequence). The CDR3 has 12 amino acids. CDR3 sequence reads: CASSPNRQTQYF. CDR3 coding DNA: TGTGCCAGCAGCCCGAACAGACAGACGCAGTATTTT.

J is TRBJ2-7 and V is TRBV6-5; D remains ambiguous. Germline V gene sequence: CDR1 MNHEY, CDR2 SVGAGI. Trimming pared 0 bases from V and 0 bases from J, leaving 9 bases between. This CDR3 region has 15 residues. CDR3 in amino acids: CASSYSKLSSYEQYF. The DNA for the CDR3 is TGTGCCAGCAGTTACTCGAAACTGAGCTCCTACGAGCAGTACTTC.

To note about this clone: The junction does not match germline at one end; this may be a read error. The chain joins TRBV7-7 to TRBJ2-3, with 10 bases fitting TRBD2. The V gene's germline CDR1 is SSHAT and CDR2 FNYEAQ (reference sequence). CDR3 length: 15 residues. CDR3 loop: CASSPGLADSDTQYF. The CDR3 nucleotides read TGTGCTAGCAGCCCCGGACTAGCGGACTCAGATACGCAGTATTTT. Combining the CDR3 with reference TRBV7-7 and TRBJ2-3 gives the whole variable domain GAGVSQSPRYKVTKRGQDVTLRCDPISSHATLYWYQQALGQGPEFLTYFNYEAQPDKSGLPSDRFSAERPEGSISTLTIQRTEQRDSAMYRCASSPGLADSDTQYFGPGTRLTVL.

This clone was found once. J is TRBJ1-5 and V is TRBV6-6; unclear D gene. Germline CDR1 is MNHNY and CDR2 is SVGAGI (reference sequence). Trimming took 8 bases from V and 1 from J, leaving 9 bases between them. The CDR3 spans 13 residues. CDR3 loop: CASGVQSNQPQHF. The CDR3 nucleotides are TGTGCCAGCGGGGTTCAGAGCAATCAGCCCCAGCATTTT.

The CDR3 coding sequence is TGTGCCAGCAGGGACAGACTGAGCACAGATACGCAGTATTTT. It is translated as CASRDRLSTDTQYF. The chain joins TRBV27 to TRBJ2-3, with a weak D call TRBD1 (6 bases). The CDR3 spans 14 residues. V lost 6 bases and J lost 0, with 10 bases in between. The germline CDR1 and CDR2 sequences are MNHEY and SMNVEV (reference sequence).

This chain joins TRBV2 and TRBJ1-5, with 9 positions matching TRBD1. The germline CDR1 and CDR2 sequences are SNHLY and FYNNEI. The CDR3 extends over 13 amino acids. J was trimmed by 7 bases and V by 6 bases; bases with no gene match: 4. CDR3 sequence reads: CASRGQGRQPQHF. Here the CDR3 DNA reads TGTGCCAGCAGGGGACAGGGCCGACAGCCCCAGCATTTT.

Only one count was recorded for this clone. The chain employs TRBV7-6 and TRBJ1-1; D gene uncertain. Trimming left V 1 base short and J 0 bases short, with 3 bases between. The CDR3 length is 13 residues. CDR1 is SGHVS, CDR2 FNYEAQ, per germline. CDR3: CASSLDLNTEAFF. The CDR3 DNA reads TGTGCCAGCAGCTTAGATTTGAACACTGAAGCTTTCTTT.

This clone has only a few counts. The chain is built from TRBV5-6 and TRBJ1-6; 9 nucleotides match TRBD1. Trimming at V came to 4 bases and at J to 9 bases, leaving 5 bases not matched to a gene. Germline V CDR1 and CDR2: SGHDT, YYEEEE. The CDR3 has 14 residues. CDR3 sequence (DNA): TGTGCCAGCAGCAGGGGACAGGGAACTTCACCCCTCCACTTT. It is translated as CASSRGQGTSPLHF.

In its sample, this clone was seen a few times. The rearrangement links TRBV2 to TRBJ1-1; 7 bases are shared with TRBD1. The J segment lost 4 bases and the V segment lost 5 bases, leaving 7 bases of the junction unmatched. CDR1 and CDR2 (germline): SNHLY, FYNNEI. The CDR3 extends over 14 amino acids. This chain's CDR3 is CASSSDRVITEAFF. CDR3 nucleotide sequence: TGTGCCAGCAGTTCCGACAGGGTGATCACTGAAGCTTTCTTT.

This clone has just one count. This rearrangement joins TRBV6-5 to TRBJ2-5, with 9 bases fitting TRBD2. The germline CDR1 and CDR2 sequences are MNHEY and SVGAGI. Unmatched junction bases numbered 9, after V lost 5 bases and J lost 5 bases. The length of the CDR3 is 15 residues. For the CDR3, the DNA is TGTGCCAGCAGTCGCCCGACAAGCGGGAGGGAGACCCAGTACTTC. It translates to CASSRPTSGRETQYF.

The sample holds one count of this clone. The chain employs TRBV5-1 and TRBJ2-6; 11 bases are shared with TRBD1. Germline-derived CDR1 and CDR2 are SGHRS and YFSETQ. Trimming took 2 bases from V and 2 from J; bases not matched to a gene: 3. The CDR3 is 17 residues long. The CDR3 region has the DNA TGCGCCAGCAGCTTCCGGACAGGGGGCGCTGGGGCCAACGTCCTGACTTTC. Translated, it gives CASSFRTGGAGANVLTF.

This chain connects TRBV6-5 to TRBJ1-6; no clear D. The CDR3 is made up of 16 amino acids. The V end lost 0 bases, the J end lost 5 bases, and 11 bases lay between the germline ends. Germline V gene lookup returns CDR1 MNHEY and CDR2 SVGAGI. In nucleotides, the CDR3 is TGTGCCAGCAGTTACTCCCCCGACTCGCATAATTCACCCCTCCACTTT. As protein: CASSYSPDSHNSPLHF.

The V gene is TRBV29-1, the J gene TRBJ2-3, with 10 bases identical to TRBD1. Trimming took 3 bases from V and 3 from J; bases not matched to a gene: 3. Germline V gene data show CDR1 as SQVTM and CDR2 as ANQGSEA. This CDR3 is built from 14 residues. The CDR3 bases are TGCAGCGTTGACGGACAGGGGGGAACAGATACGCAGTATTTT. Translating it yields CSVDGQGGTDTQYF.

The rearrangement links TRBV6-6 to TRBJ2-5; D not resolved. CDR1 is MNHNY, CDR2 SVGAGI, per germline (reference sequence). The CDR3 contains 15 residues. Trimming took off 0 bases at V and 0 bases at J, with 8 bases between the two ends. CDR3 sequence: CASSYSGVYQETQYF. The CDR3 DNA is TGTGCCAGCAGTTACTCTGGGGTATACCAAGAGACCCAGTACTTC.

The chain employs TRBV5-8 and TRBJ2-1; D is unclear. Germline V gene sequence: CDR1 SGHTS, CDR2 YDEGEE. The CDR3 runs to 11 residues. The V gene lost 3 bases and the J gene lost 10 bases, with 8 bases spanning the gap. CDR3 nucleotides: TGTGCCAGCAGCTGGCCACAGGAGCAGTTCTTC. This sequence encodes CASSWPQEQFF.

This chain joins TRBV21-1 and TRBJ1-2. TRBV21-1 corresponds to a pseudogene. This CDR3 has 15 residues. This chain's CDR3 is CASSLSREGDYGYTF. DNA of the CDR3: TGTGCCAGCAGCCTCAGTAGGGAGGGAGACTATGGCTACACCTTC.

The chain employs TRBV9 and TRBJ2-7; perhaps TRBD1 as D (5 bases). Germline V gene sequence: CDR1 SGDLS, CDR2 YYNGEE. Trimming cost V 0 bases and J 4 bases, with 14 bases left between them. The length of the CDR3 is 15 residues. The CDR3 here is CASSVGQGPLYEQYF. CDR3 DNA sequence: TGTGCCAGCAGCGTAGGGCAGGGTCCTCTTTACGAGCAGTACTTC.

This chain connects TRBV4-3 to TRBJ1-5, with D tentatively TRBD1 (6 bases). The CDR3 loop spans 14 amino acids. Trimming took off 1 base at V and 2 bases at J, with 6 bases between the two ends. Germline CDR1 reads LGHNA; CDR2 reads YSLEER. CDR3 in amino acids: CASSQGQGNQPQHF. The CDR3 nucleotides are TGCGCCAGCAGCCAAGGACAGGGCAATCAGCCCCAGCATTTT.

This chain links TRBV18 with TRBJ2-6, with D unclear. The CDR3 is made up of 16 amino acids. Trimming stripped 2 bases from V and 3 bases from J, with 11 bases between. Germline lookup yields CDR1 KGHSH and CDR2 LQKENI. The CDR3 nucleotides are TGTGCCAGCTCACCAAGTCTTAGCTTTGGGGCCAACGTCCTGACTTTC. Its translation is CASSPSLSFGANVLTF.

The chain employs TRBV28 and TRBJ1-4; no reliable D call. V gave up 6 bases and J gave up 5 bases, with 10 bases separating them. The CDR3 is made up of 13 amino acids. The germline gives CDR1 MDHEN, CDR2 SYDVKM. This chain's CDR3 is CASSAGVNEKLFF. CDR3 sequence (DNA): TGTGCCAGCAGCGCGGGTGTCAATGAAAAACTGTTTTTT.